This TCR beta chain came from a study of CD8 T cells in ankylosing spondylitis. Study-wide points: From matched ankylosing spondylitis synovial fluid, disease-linked clones were reportedly recovered at significantly enriched levels. Seemingly characteristic of ankylosing spondylitis blood was a TCR beta motif consisting of eight highly homologous variants. Within peripheral blood, clones linked to disease were CD8+ and relatively rare.

This clonotype was detected ten times or more. Antigen unknown. TCRdb re-analysed the 5' RACE reads in MiXCR, keeping a single row per CDR3 protein. The sample lists about 150,000 distinct CDR3 sequences, 9.5% to 12% seen once, with approximately 4% in the top ten. The material sequenced was blood, either unsorted or a sorted T cell fraction (not recorded which). This receptor was obtained from a female donor with ankylosing spondylitis or in good health (not recorded which).

Here the CDR3 reads CASRSPPGQGFGSPLHF. CDR3 bases: TGTGCCAGCAGGTCCCCCCCGGGACAGGGTTTTGGTTCACCCCTCCACTTT. This sequence joins TRBV2 and TRBJ1-6, with 9 bases lining up with TRBD1. The CDR3 consists of 17 residues. Germline V gives CDR1 SNHLY, CDR2 FYNNEI. V gave up 6 bases and J gave up 9 bases; unmatched junction bases: 15. Combining the CDR3 with reference TRBV2 and TRBJ1-6 gives the whole variable domain EPEVTQTPSHQVTQMGQEVILRCVPISNHLYFYWYRQILGQKVEFLVSFYNNEISEKSEIFDDQFSVERPDGSNFTLKIRSTKLEDSAMYFCASRSPPGQGFGSPLHFGNGTRLTVT.